The 27 T cell receptor beta chains below all came from one sample that was sequenced in a study of radiotherapy plus CTLA-4 blockade in lung cancer. Data came from immunoSEQ multiplex PCR; TCRdb stores just in-frame clones and leaves some out. The sample lists about 97,000 clones, about four fifths seen once, with roughly 3.1% in the top ten. Sample: peripheral blood, taken from a patient treated with radiotherapy plus ipilimumab. The source of these receptors is a human donor with non-small cell lung cancer who had a partial response to radiotherapy plus ipilimumab. Some clones in this sample may be carry-over from other donors' samples.

The rearrangement links TRBV6-1 to TRBJ2-2, with D perhaps matching TRBD1 (5 bases). The germline gives CDR1 MNHNS, CDR2 SASEGT. This CDR3 has 14 residues. The V end lost 6 bases, the J end lost 1 base, and 9 bases lay between the germline ends. Here the CDR3 reads CASSWTLNTGELFF. The CDR3 region has the DNA TGTGCCAGCAGCTGGACATTGAACACCGGGGAGCTGTTTTTT.

This clone was recorded many times. This sequence joins TRBV28 and TRBJ2-7, with TRBD1 matching over 7 bases. Trimming took 8 bases from V and 0 from J; bases not matched to a gene: 7. Germline CDR1 is MDHEN and CDR2 is SYDVKM. This CDR3 contains 14 residues. Written as DNA, the CDR3 is TGTGCCAGCGGCCTGAGGGGGCCCTCCTACGAGCAGTACTTC. Translated, it gives CASGLRGPSYEQYF.

V is TRBV7-9 and J is TRBJ2-7, with TRBD1 matching over 7 bases. The CDR3 is made up of 13 amino acids. Germline V gene sequence: CDR1 SEHNR, CDR2 FQNEAQ (reference sequence). V shed 5 bases, J shed 2 bases, and the junction held 3 bases outside the gene matches. CDR3 DNA: TGTGCCAGCAGCACGGACAGGCCCTACGAGCAGTACTTC. It translates to CASSTDRPYEQYF. Supplemented by reference TRBV7-9 and TRBJ2-7, the full variable domain reads DTGVSQNPRHKITKRGQNVTFRCDPISEHNRLYWYRQTLGQGPEFLTYFQNEAQLEKSRLLSDRFSAERPKGSFSTLEIQRTEQGDSAMYLCASSTDRPYEQYFGPGTRLTVT.

The gene calls are TRBV5-1 and TRBJ2-2; D might be TRBD2 (5 bases). The CDR3 spans 14 residues. Germline V gene sequence: CDR1 SGHRS, CDR2 YFSETQ. The V end was cut by 4 bases, the J end by 1 base, with 8 bases between. In nucleotides, the CDR3 is TGCGCCAGCAGCCCCGGGATGAACACCGGGGAGCTGTTTTTT. Encoded protein: CASSPGMNTGELFF.

The J gene is TRBJ2-7, the V gene TRBV2, with TRBD2 as a possible D gene (5 bases). The CDR3 extends over 14 amino acids. The germline V gene has CDR1 SNHLY and CDR2 FYNNEI. V gave up 8 bases and J gave up 4 bases, with 18 bases separating them. CDR3 nucleotides: TGTGCCAGCTACGGGCGGGCGTACGGTTACGAGCAGTACTTC. Encoded protein: CASYGRAYGYEQYF. The variable domain in full, with the rest retrieved from reference TRBV2 and TRBJ2-7, is EPEVTQTPSHQVTQMGQEVILRCVPISNHLYFYWYRQILGQKVEFLVSFYNNEISEKSEIFDDQFSVERPDGSNFTLKIRSTKLEDSAMYFCASYGRAYGYEQYFGPGTRLTVT.

The chain employs TRBV4-1 and TRBJ2-3; 8 bases align to TRBD1. J was trimmed by 0 bases and V by 0 bases; bases with no gene match: 8. The CDR3 runs 18 residues. Germline V gene lookup returns CDR1 MGHRA and CDR2 YSYEKL. The chain's CDR3 is CASSQESLTGGSTDTQYF. Written as DNA, the CDR3 is TGCGCCAGCAGCCAAGAGTCCCTTACAGGGGGTAGCACAGATACGCAGTATTTT.

CDR3 sequence reads: CASSQDLSGGGSYNEQFF. CDR3 nucleotide sequence: TGCGCCAGCAGCCAAGATCTCAGCGGGGGGGGATCCTACAATGAGCAGTTCTTC. The J gene is TRBJ2-1, the V gene TRBV4-3, with 10 bases that match TRBD2. Germline values: CDR1 LGHNA, CDR2 YSLEER. CDR3 length: 18 residues. The V and J ends lost 0 bases and 1 base, in that order; junction bases with no gene match: 6.

This chain uses TRBV5-1 with TRBJ1-2; D is ambiguous. This CDR3 is 15 amino acids long. CDR1 SGHRS and CDR2 YFSETQ come from the germline V gene. V was trimmed by 4 bases and J by 4 bases, leaving 17 bases between them. Here the CDR3 reads CASSRNEEALYGYTF. The CDR3 DNA reads TGCGCCAGCAGCAGAAATGAGGAAGCGCTCTATGGCTACACCTTC.

J is TRBJ2-3 and V is TRBV7-2, with TRBD2 as a possible D gene (5 bases). Germline CDR1 is SGHTA and CDR2 is FQGNSA. The CDR3 runs to 14 residues. Deletions cut 1 base from V and 6 bases from J, with 11 bases between. In DNA, the CDR3 is TGTGCCAGCAGCTTAGGAGGGTCCTCCGATACGCAGTATTTT. Residues: CASSLGGSSDTQYF.

The gene calls are TRBV7-8 and TRBJ1-4; 9 nucleotides agree with TRBD1. The germline V gene has CDR1 SGHVS and CDR2 FQNEAQ. CDR3 length equals 15 residues. V lost 2 bases and J lost 10; bases outside the gene matches: 8. The CDR3 bases are TGTGCCAGCAGCTTAACAGGGGGCATTACTGGAAAACTGTTTTTT. This gives the protein CASSLTGGITGKLFF.

The chain employs TRBV18 and TRBJ1-5; D call uncertain. From germline, CDR1 is KGHSH and CDR2 LQKENI. Trimming took off 3 bases at V and 2 bases at J, with 17 bases between the two ends. This CDR3 contains 17 residues. CDR3 nucleotides: TGTGCCAGCTCACCCAACCGAGGGCCGGTGGGCAATCAGCCCCAGCATTTT. It is translated as CASSPNRGPVGNQPQHF.

The chain combines TRBV28 with TRBJ2-1, with 10 nucleotides matching TRBD2. CDR1 is MDHEN, CDR2 SYDVKM, per germline. The CDR3 is made up of 13 amino acids. Trimming cost V 11 bases and J 6 bases; bases outside gene matches: 7. In DNA form, the CDR3 reads TGTGCCGCCGGAGCGGGAGGGAGCAATGAGCAGTTCTTC. It codes for CAAGAGGSNEQFF.

V usage is TRBV7-2 and J usage is TRBJ2-7, with D hard to call. The CDR3 runs 12 residues. Per germline, CDR1 SGHTA and CDR2 FQGNSA. V lost 5 bases, J lost 0 bases, and 5 bases lay in between. CDR3 DNA sequence: TGTGCCAGCAGCCCCAGCTCCTACGAGCAGTACTTC. Its protein is CASSPSSYEQYF.

As to this clone: An end of the junction does not agree with germline; a read error may underlie this. The chain is built from TRBV28 and TRBJ1-4; D possibly corresponds to TRBD1 (6 bases). Germline loops: CDR1 MDHEN, CDR2 SYDVKM. The CDR3 loop spans 11 amino acids. CDR3 nucleotide sequence: TGTGCCAGCACCAATGACAGGTTTTTCTCCTTT. Protein sequence: CASTNDRFFSF.

The DNA for the CDR3 is TGTGCCAGCAGTTTCCTAGGTCAGGGAGGATCACCCCTCCACTTT. It encodes CASSFLGQGGSPLHF. The gene calls are TRBV27 and TRBJ1-6; D may be TRBD1 (5 bases). V lost 3 bases and J lost 10, with 16 bases in between. CDR1 is MNHEY, CDR2 SMNVEV, per germline (reference sequence). This CDR3 contains 15 residues.

This chain uses TRBV4-1 with TRBJ2-3; 7 bases agree with TRBD2. Germline trimming cut 3 bases from V and 6 bases from J; bases unmatched to any gene: 6. There are 14 residues in the CDR3. Germline V gene sequence: CDR1 MGHRA, CDR2 YSYEKL. CDR3 sequence reads: CASSQGGAGDTQYF. The CDR3 DNA is TGCGCCAGCAGCCAGGGCGGAGCGGGGGATACGCAGTATTTT.

This sequence joins TRBV5-4 and TRBJ2-5, with D unclear. The DNA matches TRBJ2-7 better at its end, which makes the J call doubtful. In germline, CDR1 is SGHNT, CDR2 YYREEE (reference sequence). This CDR3 is 14 amino acids long. The CDR3 here is CASSSRPGTYEQYF. In nucleotides, the CDR3 is TGTGCCAGCAGCTCGCGGCCCGGTACCTACGAGCAGTACTTC.

This clone showed up just once. This chain uses TRBV7-8 with TRBJ1-1, with 7 nucleotides matching TRBD1. V was clipped by 2 bases and J by 7 bases; unmatched bases: 10. The CDR3 is made up of 15 amino acids. Germline CDR1 and CDR2: SGHVS and FQNEAQ. The CDR3 nucleotides are TGTGCCAGCAGCTTACCCAGACAGGGCCGTCATGAAGCTTTCTTT. Protein sequence: CASSLPRQGRHEAFF.

This chain joins TRBV5-3 and TRBJ1-5, with TRBD1 matching over 9 bases. TRBV5-3 is assigned to the ORF class and has an uncertain function. V was pared by 4 bases and J by 3 bases, with 5 bases of the junction left unmatched. This CDR3 comprises 15 residues. CDR3 amino acids: CARSSGTGNNQPQHF. The CDR3, as DNA: TGTGCCAGAAGCAGCGGGACAGGGAACAATCAGCCCCAGCATTTT.

The genes are TRBV18 and TRBJ1-1; 7 bases fit TRBD1. Looked up from germline, CDR1 is KGHSH and CDR2 is LQKENI. V lost 6 bases, J lost 7 bases, and 5 bases stayed unmatched. The CDR3 runs to 12 residues. As DNA, the CDR3 is TGTGCCAGCTCCCCTCGGACAGGTGAAGCTTTCTTT. Protein: CASSPRTGEAFF.

The chain carries TRBV5-1 and TRBJ1-1, with D possibly TRBD1 on 5 matching bases. CDR3 size: 15 residues. Trimming pared 4 bases from V and 1 base from J, leaving 14 bases between. The germline V gene has CDR1 SGHRS and CDR2 YFSETQ. The CDR3 nucleotides read TGCGCCAGCAGCATTCGGACAAGCCCGAACACTGAAGCTTTCTTT. Its translation is CASSIRTSPNTEAFF.

The J gene is TRBJ1-1, the V gene TRBV5-4; 11 nucleotides match TRBD1. Germline CDR1 reads SGHNT; CDR2 reads YYREEE (reference sequence). The V segment lost 0 bases and the J segment 2 bases; nucleotides outside the gene matches: 6. This CDR3 has 17 residues. CDR3 DNA sequence: TGTGCCAGCAGCTTGGGGGACAGGGGGGCTAGTAACACTGAAGCTTTCTTT. This codes for CASSLGDRGASNTEAFF.

J is TRBJ1-5 and V is TRBV6-4; D possibly corresponds to TRBD1 (6 bases). This CDR3 comprises 15 residues. V was trimmed by 4 bases and J by 1 base, leaving 11 bases between them. Germline V gives CDR1 MRHNA, CDR2 SNTAGT. The CDR3 protein is CASSGTEISNQPQHF. CDR3 DNA: TGTGCCAGCAGTGGGACAGAAATAAGCAATCAGCCCCAGCATTTT.

This clone came up once. The chain recombines TRBV18 with TRBJ2-3, with 9 bases that match TRBD2. There are 16 residues in the CDR3. V dropped 2 bases and J dropped 5; count of bases not matched to a gene: 8. CDR1 is KGHSH and CDR2 is LQKENI in the germline V gene. CDR3 bases: TGTGCCAGCTCACCAGTCTTAGCGGGGGCGGGAGATACGCAGTATTTT. This codes for CASSPVLAGAGDTQYF.

J is TRBJ1-1 and V is TRBV18; unclear D gene. V was shortened by 8 bases and J by 1 base, with 14 bases between the two germline ends. The germline gives CDR1 KGHSH, CDR2 LQKENI. The CDR3 is 14 residues long. The CDR3 DNA sequence: TGTGCCAGCCTAACCCAGGCCCAGAACACTGAAGCTTTCTTT. It encodes CASLTQAQNTEAFF.

The gene calls are TRBV19 and TRBJ1-2; 7 nucleotides match TRBD1. Unmatched junction bases numbered 12, after V lost 10 bases and J lost 4 bases. The CDR3 covers 14 residues. Germline V gives CDR1 LNHDA, CDR2 SQIVND (reference sequence). CDR3 DNA: TGTGCCACTCGAGTAACGACAGGGTCCTATGGCTACACCTTC. This encodes CATRVTTGSYGYTF. Filled out from reference TRBV19 and TRBJ1-2, the complete variable domain reads DGGITQSPKYLFRKEGQNVTLSCEQNLNHDAMYWYRQDPGQGLRLIYYSQIVNDFQKGDIAEGYSVSREKKESFPLTVTSAQKNPTAFYLCATRVTTGSYGYTFGSGTRLTVV.

This rearrangement joins TRBV7-2 to TRBJ2-1; 7 nucleotides line up with TRBD2. The CDR3 spans 16 residues. Germline V lookup: CDR1 SGHTA, CDR2 FQGNSA. V shed 5 bases, J shed 4 bases, and the junction held 11 bases outside the gene matches. In nucleotides, the CDR3 is TGTGCCAGCAGCCCCACGACGGGGGGAACGTACAATGAGCAGTTCTTC. Translated: CASSPTTGGTYNEQFF.